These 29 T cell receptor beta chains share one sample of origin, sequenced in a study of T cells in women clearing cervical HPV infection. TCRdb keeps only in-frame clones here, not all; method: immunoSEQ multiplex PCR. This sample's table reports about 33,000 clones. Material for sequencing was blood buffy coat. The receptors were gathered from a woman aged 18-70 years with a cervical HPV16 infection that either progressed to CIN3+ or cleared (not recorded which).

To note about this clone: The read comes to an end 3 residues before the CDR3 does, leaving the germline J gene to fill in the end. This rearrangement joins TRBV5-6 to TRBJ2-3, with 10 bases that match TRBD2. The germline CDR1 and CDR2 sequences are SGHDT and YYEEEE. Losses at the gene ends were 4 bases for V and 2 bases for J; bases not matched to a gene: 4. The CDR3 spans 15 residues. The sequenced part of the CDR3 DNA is TGTGCCAGCAGCGTACTAGCGGGGATCACAGATACG. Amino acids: CASSVLAGITDT. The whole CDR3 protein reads CASSVLAGITDTQYF.

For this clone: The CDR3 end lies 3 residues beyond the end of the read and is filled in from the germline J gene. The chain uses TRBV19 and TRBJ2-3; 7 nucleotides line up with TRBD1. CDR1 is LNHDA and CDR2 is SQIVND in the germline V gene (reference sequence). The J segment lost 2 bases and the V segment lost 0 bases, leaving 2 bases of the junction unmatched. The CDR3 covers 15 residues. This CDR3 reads CASSIEGTATDTQYF. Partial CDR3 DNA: TGTGCCAGTAGTATAGAAGGGACAGCCACAGATACG.

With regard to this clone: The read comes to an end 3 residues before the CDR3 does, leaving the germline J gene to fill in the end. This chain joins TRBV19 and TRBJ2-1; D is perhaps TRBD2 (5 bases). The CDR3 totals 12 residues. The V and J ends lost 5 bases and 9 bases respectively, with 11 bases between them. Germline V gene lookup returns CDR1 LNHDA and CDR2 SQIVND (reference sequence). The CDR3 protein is CASSFLTSEQFF. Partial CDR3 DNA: TGTGCCAGTAGTTTCCTAACTAGTGAG. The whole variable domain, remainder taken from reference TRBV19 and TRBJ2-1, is DGGITQSPKYLFRKEGQNVTLSCEQNLNHDAMYWYRQDPGQGLRLIYYSQIVNDFQKGDIAEGYSVSREKKESFPLTVTSAQKNPTAFYLCASSFLTSEQFFGPGTRLTVL.

This CDR3 reads CASSLLRGNTEAFF. The covered CDR3 bases are TGTGCCAGCAGCTTACTCAGGGGAAATACTGAA. The gene calls are TRBV5-6 and TRBJ1-1; possible D gene TRBD1, 6 bases. The read falls 3 residues short of the CDR3 end, and the missing part is taken from the germline J gene. This CDR3 is 14 amino acids long. Trimming stripped 2 bases from V and 5 bases from J, with 13 bases between. Germline assignment: CDR1 SGHDT and CDR2 YYEEEE.

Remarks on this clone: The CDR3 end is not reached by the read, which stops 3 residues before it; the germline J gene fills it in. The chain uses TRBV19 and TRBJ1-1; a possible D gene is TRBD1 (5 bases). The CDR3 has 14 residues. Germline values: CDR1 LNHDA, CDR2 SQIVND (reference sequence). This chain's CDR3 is CASSASPSGNKAFF. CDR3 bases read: TGTGCCAGTAGCGCCTCACCGTCAGGGAATAAA.

The CDR3 sequence is CASSYTGIYGYTF. CDR3 DNA (partial): TGTGCCAGCAGCTATACAGGGATCTATGGC. The V gene is TRBV5-6, the J gene TRBJ1-2, with D perhaps matching TRBD1 (6 bases). The read falls 3 residues short of the CDR3 end, and the missing part is taken from the germline J gene. CDR1 SGHDT and CDR2 YYEEEE come from the germline V gene. The CDR3 contains 13 residues. Trimming took 3 bases from V and 4 from J, leaving 10 bases between them.

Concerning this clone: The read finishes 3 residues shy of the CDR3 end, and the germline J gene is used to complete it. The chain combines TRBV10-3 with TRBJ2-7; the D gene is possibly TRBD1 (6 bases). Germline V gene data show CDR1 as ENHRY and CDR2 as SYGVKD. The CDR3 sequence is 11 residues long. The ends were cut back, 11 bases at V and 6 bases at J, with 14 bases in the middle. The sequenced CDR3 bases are TGTGCCGTTCAGGGGTTAGGCGAG. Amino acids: CAVQGLGE. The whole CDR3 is CAVQGLGEQYF.

CDR3 bases read: TGTGCCAGCAGCTTTGGGGAGGGGTCATCCTACGAG. Translation: CASSFGEGSSYE. The entire CDR3 is CASSFGEGSSYEQYF. This chain joins TRBV5-4 and TRBJ2-7; 7 nucleotides match TRBD2. With the read ending 3 residues before the CDR3 end, the germline J gene is used to fill in that end. This CDR3 is 15 amino acids long. Germline V gene data show CDR1 as SGHNT and CDR2 as YYREEE (reference sequence). V gave up 2 bases and J gave up 1 base; unmatched junction bases: 6.

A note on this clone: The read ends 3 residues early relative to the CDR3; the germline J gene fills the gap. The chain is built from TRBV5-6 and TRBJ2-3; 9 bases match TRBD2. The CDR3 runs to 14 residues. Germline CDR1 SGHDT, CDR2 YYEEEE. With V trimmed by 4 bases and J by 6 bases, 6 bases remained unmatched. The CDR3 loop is CASSLLAGEDTQYF. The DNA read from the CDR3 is TGTGCCAGCAGCCTGTTAGCGGGAGAGGATACG.

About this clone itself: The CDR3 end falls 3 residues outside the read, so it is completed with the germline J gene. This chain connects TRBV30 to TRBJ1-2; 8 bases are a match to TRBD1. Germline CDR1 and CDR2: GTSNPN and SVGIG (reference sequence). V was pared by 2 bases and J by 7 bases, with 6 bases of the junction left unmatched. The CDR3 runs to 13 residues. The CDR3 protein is CAWSPGGYSGYTF. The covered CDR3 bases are TGTGCCTGGAGTCCAGGGGGCTACTCTGGC.

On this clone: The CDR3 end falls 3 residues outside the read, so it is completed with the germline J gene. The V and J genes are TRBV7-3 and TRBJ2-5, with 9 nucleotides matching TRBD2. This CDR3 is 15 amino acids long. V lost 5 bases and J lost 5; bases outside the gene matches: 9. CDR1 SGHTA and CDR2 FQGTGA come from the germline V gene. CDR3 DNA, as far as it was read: TGTGCCAGCAGCCCCTTTAGCGGGAGAGGGGAGACC. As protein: CASSPFSGRGET. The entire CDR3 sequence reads CASSPFSGRGETQYF. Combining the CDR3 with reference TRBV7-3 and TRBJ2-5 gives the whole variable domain GAGVSQTPSNKVTEKGKYVELRCDPISGHTALYWYRQSLGQGPEFLIYFQGTGAADDSGLPNDRFFAVRPEGSVSTLKIQRTERGDSAVYLCASSPFSGRGETQYFGPGTRLLVL.

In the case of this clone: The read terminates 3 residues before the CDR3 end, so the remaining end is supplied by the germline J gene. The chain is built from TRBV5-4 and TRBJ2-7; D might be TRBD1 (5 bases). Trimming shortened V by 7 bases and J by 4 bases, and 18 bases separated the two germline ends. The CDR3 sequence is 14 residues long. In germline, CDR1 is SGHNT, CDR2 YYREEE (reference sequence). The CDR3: CASHLGDGRYEQYF. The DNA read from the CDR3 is TGTGCCAGCCATTTAGGGGATGGCCGGTACGAG.

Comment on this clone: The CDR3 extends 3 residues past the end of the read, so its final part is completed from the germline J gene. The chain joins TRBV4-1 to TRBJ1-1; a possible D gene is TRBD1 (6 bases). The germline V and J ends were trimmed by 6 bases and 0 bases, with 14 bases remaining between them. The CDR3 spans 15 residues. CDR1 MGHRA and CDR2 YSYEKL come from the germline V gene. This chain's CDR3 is CASRKVGTMNTEAFF. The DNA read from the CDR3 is TGCGCCAGCAGAAAGGTTGGGACAATGAACACTGAA.

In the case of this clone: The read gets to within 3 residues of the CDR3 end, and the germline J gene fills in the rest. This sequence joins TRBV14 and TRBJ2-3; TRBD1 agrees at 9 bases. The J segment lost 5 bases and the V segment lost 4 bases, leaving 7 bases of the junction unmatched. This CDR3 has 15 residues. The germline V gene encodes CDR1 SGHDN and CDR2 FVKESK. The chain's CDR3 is CASSLYRGQGDTQYF. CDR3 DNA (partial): TGTGCCAGCAGCCTCTACAGGGGGCAGGGAGATACG.

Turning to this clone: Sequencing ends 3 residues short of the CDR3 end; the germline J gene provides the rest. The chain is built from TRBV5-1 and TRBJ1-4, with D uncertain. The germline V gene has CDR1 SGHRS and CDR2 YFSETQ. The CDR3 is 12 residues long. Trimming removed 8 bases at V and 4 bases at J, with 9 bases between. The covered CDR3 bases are TGCGCCAGTAAGGTCCTTAATGAAAAA. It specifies CASKVLNEK. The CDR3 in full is CASKVLNEKLFF.

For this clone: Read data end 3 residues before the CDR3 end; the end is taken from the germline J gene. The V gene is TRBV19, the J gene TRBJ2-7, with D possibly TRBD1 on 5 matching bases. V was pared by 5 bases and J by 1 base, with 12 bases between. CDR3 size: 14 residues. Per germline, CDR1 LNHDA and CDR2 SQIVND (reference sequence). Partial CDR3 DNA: TGTGCCAGTAGTCCTCAGACAGTTTCCTACGAG. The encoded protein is CASSPQTVSYE. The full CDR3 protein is CASSPQTVSYEQYF. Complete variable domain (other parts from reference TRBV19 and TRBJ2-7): DGGITQSPKYLFRKEGQNVTLSCEQNLNHDAMYWYRQDPGQGLRLIYYSQIVNDFQKGDIAEGYSVSREKKESFPLTVTSAQKNPTAFYLCASSPQTVSYEQYFGPGTRLTVT.

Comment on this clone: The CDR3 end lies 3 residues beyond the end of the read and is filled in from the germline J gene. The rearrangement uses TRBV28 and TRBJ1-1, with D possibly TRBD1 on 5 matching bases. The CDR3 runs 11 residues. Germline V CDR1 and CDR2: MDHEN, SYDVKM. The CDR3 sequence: CASRTGFEAFF. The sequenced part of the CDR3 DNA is TGTGCCAGCAGAACAGGTTTCGAA.

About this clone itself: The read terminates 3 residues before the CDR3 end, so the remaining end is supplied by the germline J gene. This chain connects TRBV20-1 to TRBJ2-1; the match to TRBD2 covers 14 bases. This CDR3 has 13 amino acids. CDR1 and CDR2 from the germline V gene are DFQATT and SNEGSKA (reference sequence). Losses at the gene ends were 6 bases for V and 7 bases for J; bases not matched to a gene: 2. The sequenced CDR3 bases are TGCAGTGCAAGGACTAGCGGGAGGAATGAG. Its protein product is CSARTSGRNE. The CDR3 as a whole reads CSARTSGRNEQFF.

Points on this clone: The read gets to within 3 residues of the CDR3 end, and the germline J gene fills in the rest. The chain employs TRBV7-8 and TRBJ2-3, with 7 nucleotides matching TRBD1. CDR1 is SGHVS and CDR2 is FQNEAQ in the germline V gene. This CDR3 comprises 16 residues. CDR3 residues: CASSLGRQGGKETQYF. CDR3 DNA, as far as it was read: TGTGCCAGCAGCTTAGGCCGACAGGGCGGCAAAGAGACG.

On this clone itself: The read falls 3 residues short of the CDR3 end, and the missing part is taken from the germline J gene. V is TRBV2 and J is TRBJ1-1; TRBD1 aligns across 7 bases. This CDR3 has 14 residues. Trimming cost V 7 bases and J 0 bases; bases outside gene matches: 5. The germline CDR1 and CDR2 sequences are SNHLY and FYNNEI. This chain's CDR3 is CASTADRVNTEAFF. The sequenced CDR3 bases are TGTGCCAGCACCGCCGACAGGGTGAACACTGAA.

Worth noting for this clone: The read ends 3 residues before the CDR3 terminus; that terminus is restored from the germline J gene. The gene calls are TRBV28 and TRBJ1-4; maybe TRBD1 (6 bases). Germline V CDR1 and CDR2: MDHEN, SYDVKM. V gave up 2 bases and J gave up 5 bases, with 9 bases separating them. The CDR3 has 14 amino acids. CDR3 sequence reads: CASSLVDSNEKLFF. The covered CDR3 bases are TGTGCCAGCAGTTTAGTGGACAGCAATGAAAAA.

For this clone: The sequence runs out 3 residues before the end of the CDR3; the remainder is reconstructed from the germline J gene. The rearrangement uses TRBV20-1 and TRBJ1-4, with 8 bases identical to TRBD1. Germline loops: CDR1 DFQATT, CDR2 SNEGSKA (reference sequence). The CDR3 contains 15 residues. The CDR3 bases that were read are TGCAGTGCTAGAGAATCCGGACAGGGTCACTCACCA. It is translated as CSARESGQGHSP. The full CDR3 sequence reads CSARESGQGHSPLFF.

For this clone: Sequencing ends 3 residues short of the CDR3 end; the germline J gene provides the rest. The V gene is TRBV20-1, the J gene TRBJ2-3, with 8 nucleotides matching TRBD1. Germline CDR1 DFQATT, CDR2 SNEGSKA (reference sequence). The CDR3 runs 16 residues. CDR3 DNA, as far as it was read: TGCAGTGCTAGGGAACCCGGACAGGGCCCAGGGGGGACG. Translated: CSAREPGQGPGGT. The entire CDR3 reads CSAREPGQGPGGTQYF.

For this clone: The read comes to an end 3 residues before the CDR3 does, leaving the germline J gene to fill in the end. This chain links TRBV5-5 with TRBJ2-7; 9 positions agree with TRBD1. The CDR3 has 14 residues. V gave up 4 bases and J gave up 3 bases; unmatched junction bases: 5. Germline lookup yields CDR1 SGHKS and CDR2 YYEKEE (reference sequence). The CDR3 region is CASSTGTGSYEQYF. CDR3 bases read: TGTGCCAGCAGCACCGGGACAGGGAGCTACGAG.

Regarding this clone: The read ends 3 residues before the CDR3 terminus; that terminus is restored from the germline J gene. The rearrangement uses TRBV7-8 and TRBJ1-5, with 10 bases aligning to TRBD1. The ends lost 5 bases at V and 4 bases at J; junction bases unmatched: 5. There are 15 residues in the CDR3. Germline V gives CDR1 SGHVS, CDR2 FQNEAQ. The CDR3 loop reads CASSPWTGGNQPQHF. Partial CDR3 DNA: TGTGCCAGCAGCCCCTGGACAGGGGGTAATCAGCCC.

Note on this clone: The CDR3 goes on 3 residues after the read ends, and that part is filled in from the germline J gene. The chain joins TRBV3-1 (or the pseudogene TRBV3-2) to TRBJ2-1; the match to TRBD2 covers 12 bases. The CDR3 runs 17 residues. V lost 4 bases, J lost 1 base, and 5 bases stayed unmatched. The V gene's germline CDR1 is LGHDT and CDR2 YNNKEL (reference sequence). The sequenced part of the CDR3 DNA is TGTGCCAGCAGCCGGACTAGCGGGGACTCTTCCTACAATGAG. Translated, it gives CASSRTSGDSSYNE. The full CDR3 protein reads CASSRTSGDSSYNEQFF.

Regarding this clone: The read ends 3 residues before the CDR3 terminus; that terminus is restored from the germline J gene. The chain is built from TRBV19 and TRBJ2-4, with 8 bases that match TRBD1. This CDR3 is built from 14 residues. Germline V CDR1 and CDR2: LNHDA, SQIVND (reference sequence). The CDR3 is CASSIQGAIYGQYF. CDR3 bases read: TGTGCCAGTAGTATCCAGGGGGCTATTTATGGT.

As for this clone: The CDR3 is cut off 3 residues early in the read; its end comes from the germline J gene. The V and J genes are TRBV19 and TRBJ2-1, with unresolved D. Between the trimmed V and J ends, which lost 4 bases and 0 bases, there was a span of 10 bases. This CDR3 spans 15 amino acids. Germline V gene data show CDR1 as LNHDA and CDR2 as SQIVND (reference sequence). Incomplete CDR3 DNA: TGTGCCAGTAGTACATTCATTAGCTCCTACAATGAG. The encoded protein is CASSTFISSYNE. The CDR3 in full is CASSTFISSYNEQFF.

This chain's CDR3 is CASSRTGPLYGYTF. Partial CDR3 DNA: TGTGCCAGCAGCAGAACAGGGCCCCTTTATGGC. The rearrangement joins TRBV5-4 to TRBJ1-2, with D tentatively TRBD1 (6 bases). The CDR3 goes on 3 residues after the read ends, and that part is filled in from the germline J gene. The V gene lost 4 bases and the J gene lost 5 bases, with 15 bases spanning the gap. The CDR3 loop spans 14 amino acids. In germline, CDR1 is SGHNT, CDR2 YYREEE (reference sequence).